This TCR beta chain was found in a study of shared clonotypes between healthy human individuals. At the deep level, the assay was run. In replicate PCRs of unsorted PBMC, around 300 ng DNA, roughly 30,000 T cell genomes, was used. Scientists sequenced DNA from unsorted PBMC on ten immunoSEQ deep assay plates. This table comes from immunoSEQ multiplex PCR, and its TCRdb copy is limited to in-frame clones, with some not included. The repertoire holds around 500,000 clones, with about 78% as singletons. The TCR originated in a woman aged 40 to 55 in good health. Some clones in this sample may be carry-over from other donors' samples. The sample was PBMCs.

CDR3 residues: CASRSSGSYNEQFF. CDR3 sequence (DNA): TGTGCCAGCAGGTCTAGCGGGTCCTACAATGAGCAGTTCTTC. V gene TRBV28 combines with J gene TRBJ2-1; 8 nucleotides align to TRBD2. V lost 6 bases to trimming and J lost 1 base; unmatched junction nucleotides: 2. The CDR3 has 14 amino acids. Germline loops: CDR1 MDHEN, CDR2 SYDVKM.